This T cell receptor beta chain was sequenced for a study of vaccination effects on CD4 cells after COVID-19. Sequencing followed a ViraFEST assay step that expanded antigen-specific CD4+ T cells with viral peptide pools. Following an approximately ten-day culture, CD4+ T cells were purified. All participants had two doses of either the BNT162b2 or mRNA-1273 vaccine. CDR3 length: 13 residues. Trimming removed 3 bases at V and 0 bases at J, with 2 bases between. From germline, CDR1 is LNHDA and CDR2 SQIVND (reference sequence). Findings of the study overall: Early post-infection timepoints were missing from the study, which also had few convalescent patients.

The table came from immunoSEQ multiplex PCR; TCRdb's copy has only in-frame clones and leaves some out. The repertoire holds about 16,000 clones, with roughly 76% as singletons. On this clone itself: Its antigen remains unidentified.

The J gene is TRBJ1-4, the V gene TRBV19; D is undetermined. The origin of this receptor is a human donor who received a COVID-19 vaccine. This specimen consisted of CD4+ T cells from PBMCs cultured with HCoV-NL63 spike peptides, obtained after COVID-19 vaccination. The CDR3 DNA follows: TGTGCCAGTAGTATTGCAACTAATGAAAAACTGTTTTTT. This codes for CASSIATNEKLFF.